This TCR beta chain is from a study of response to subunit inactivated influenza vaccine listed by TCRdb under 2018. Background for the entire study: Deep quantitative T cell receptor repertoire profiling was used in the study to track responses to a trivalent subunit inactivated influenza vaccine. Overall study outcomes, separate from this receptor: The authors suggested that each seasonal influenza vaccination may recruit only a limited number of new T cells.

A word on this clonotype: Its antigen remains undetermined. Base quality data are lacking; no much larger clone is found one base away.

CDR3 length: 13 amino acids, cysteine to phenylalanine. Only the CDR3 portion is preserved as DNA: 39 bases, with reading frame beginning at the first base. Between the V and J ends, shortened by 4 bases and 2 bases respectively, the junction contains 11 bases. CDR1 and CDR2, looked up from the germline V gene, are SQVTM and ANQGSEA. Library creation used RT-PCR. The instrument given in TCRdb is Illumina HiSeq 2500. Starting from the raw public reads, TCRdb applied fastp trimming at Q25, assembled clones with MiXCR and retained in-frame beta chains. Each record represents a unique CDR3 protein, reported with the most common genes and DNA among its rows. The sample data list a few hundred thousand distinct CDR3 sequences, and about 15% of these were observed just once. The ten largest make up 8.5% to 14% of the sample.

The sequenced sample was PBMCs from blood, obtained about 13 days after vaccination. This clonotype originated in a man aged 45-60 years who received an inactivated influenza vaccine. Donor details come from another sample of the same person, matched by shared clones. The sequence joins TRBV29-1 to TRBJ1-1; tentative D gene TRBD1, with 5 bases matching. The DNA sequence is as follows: TGCAGCGTTGTACGGGGGTCCAACACTGAAGCTTTCTTT. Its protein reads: CSVVRGSNTEAFF. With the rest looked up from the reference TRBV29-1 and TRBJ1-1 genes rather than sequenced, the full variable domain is SAVISQKPSRDICQRGTSLTIQCQVDSQVTMMFWYRQQPGQSLTLIATANQGSEATYESGFVIDKFPISRPNLTFSTLTVSNMSPEDSSIYLCSVVRGSNTEAFFGQGTRLTVV.